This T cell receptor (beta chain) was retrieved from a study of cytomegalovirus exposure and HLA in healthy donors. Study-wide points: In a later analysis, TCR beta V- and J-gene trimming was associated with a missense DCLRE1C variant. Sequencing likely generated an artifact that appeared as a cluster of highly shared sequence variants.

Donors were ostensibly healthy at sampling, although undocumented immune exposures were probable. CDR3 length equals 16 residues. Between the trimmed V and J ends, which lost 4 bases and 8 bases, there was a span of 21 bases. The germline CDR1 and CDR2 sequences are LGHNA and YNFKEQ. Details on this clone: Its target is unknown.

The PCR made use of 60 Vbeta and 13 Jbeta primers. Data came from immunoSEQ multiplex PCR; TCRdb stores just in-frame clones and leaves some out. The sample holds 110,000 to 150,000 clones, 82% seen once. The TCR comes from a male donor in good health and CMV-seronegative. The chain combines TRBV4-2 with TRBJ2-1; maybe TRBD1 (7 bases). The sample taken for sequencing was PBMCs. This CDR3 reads CASSPGGTLRVHEQFF. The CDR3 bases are TGTGCCAGCAGCCCAGGGGGGACTCTAAGGGTCCATGAGCAGTTCTTC.